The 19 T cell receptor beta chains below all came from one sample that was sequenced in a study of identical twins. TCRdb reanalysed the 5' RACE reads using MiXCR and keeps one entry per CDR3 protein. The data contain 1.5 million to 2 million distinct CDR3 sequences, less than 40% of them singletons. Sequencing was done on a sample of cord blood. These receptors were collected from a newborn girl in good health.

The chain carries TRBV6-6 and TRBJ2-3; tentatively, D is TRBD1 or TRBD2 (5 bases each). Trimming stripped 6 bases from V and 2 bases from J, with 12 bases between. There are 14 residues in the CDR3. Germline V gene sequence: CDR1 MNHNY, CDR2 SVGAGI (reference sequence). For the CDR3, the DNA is TGTGCCAGCAGCGGGACCTCTATCACAGATACGCAGTATTTT. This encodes CASSGTSITDTQYF.

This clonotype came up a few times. The CDR3 sequence is CSARRTGVNRRTEAFF. The CDR3 bases are TGCAGTGCTAGGAGGACAGGGGTCAACCGACGCACTGAAGCTTTCTTT. J is TRBJ1-1 and V is TRBV20-1, with 9 bases matching TRBD1. This CDR3 is built from 16 residues. CDR1 and CDR2 from the germline V gene are DFQATT and SNEGSKA (reference sequence). V lost 3 bases to trimming and J lost 4 bases; unmatched junction nucleotides: 12.

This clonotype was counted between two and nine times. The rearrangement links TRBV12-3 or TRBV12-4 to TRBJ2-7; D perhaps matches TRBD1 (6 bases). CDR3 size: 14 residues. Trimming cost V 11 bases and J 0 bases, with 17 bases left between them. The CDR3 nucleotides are TGTGCCTCTAGAGGACAGACCCCCTCCTACGAGCAGTACTTC. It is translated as CASRGQTPSYEQYF.

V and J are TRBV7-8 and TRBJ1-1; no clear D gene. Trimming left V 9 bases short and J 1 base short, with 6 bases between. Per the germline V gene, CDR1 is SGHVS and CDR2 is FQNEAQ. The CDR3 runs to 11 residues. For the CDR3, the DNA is TGTGCCAGTGGGGAGAACACTGAAGCTTTCTTT. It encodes CASGENTEAFF.

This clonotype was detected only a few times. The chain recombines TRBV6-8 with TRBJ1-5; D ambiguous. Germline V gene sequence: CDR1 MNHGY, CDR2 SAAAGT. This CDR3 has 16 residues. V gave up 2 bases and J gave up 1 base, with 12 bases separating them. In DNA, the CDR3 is TGTGCCAGCAGTTACCCCGAGCGTAGGAGCAATCAGCCCCAGCATTTT. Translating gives CASSYPERRSNQPQHF.

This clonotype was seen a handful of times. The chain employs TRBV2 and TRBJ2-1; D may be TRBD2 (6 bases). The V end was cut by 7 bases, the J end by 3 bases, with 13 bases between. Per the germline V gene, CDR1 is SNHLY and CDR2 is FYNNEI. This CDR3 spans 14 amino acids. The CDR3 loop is CASTRRASYNEQFF. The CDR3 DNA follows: TGTGCCAGCACCCGGAGGGCAAGCTACAATGAGCAGTTCTTC.

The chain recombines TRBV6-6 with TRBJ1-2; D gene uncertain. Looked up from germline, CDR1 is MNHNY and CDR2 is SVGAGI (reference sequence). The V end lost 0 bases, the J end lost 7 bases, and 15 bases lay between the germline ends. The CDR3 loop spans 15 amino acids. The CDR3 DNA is TGTGCCAGCAGTTACTCGGACTCCCCGGCTGCTGGCTACACCTTC. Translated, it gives CASSYSDSPAAGYTF.

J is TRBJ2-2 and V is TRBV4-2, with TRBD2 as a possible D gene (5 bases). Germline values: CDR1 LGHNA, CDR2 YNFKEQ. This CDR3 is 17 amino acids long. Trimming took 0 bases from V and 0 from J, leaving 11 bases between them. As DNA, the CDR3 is TGTGCCAGCAGCCAAGATATGGGTAGCGCGAACACCGGGGAGCTGTTTTTT. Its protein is CASSQDMGSANTGELFF.

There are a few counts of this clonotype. CDR3 nucleotides: TGCAGCGTTGAGACAGGGGGCTGGCAAGAGACCCAGTACTTC. Its translation: CSVETGGWQETQYF. The chain joins TRBV29-1 to TRBJ2-5, with TRBD1 matching 10 bases. The CDR3 spans 14 residues. Germline V CDR1 and CDR2: SQVTM, ANQGSEA. Losses at the gene ends were 3 bases for V and 2 bases for J; bases not matched to a gene: 3.

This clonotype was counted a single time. DNA of the CDR3: TGTGCCAGCAGTGAATATAAGGATGGAAACACCATATATTTT. Translating gives CASSEYKDGNTIYF. The genes are TRBV25-1 and TRBJ1-3; no definite D call. The CDR3 is 14 residues long. Germline assignment: CDR1 MGHDK and CDR2 SYGVNS. V lost 0 bases to trimming and J lost 3 bases, with 6 bases between them.

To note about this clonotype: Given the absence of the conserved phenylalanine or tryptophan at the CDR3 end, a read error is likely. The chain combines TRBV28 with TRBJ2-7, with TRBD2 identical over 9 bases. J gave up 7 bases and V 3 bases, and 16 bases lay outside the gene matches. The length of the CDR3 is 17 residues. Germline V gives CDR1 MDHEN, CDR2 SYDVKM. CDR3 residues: CASSLYASGMSAREQYC. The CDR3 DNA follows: TGTGCCAGCAGTTTGTATGCTAGCGGGATGTCCGCTAGGGAGCAGTACTGC.

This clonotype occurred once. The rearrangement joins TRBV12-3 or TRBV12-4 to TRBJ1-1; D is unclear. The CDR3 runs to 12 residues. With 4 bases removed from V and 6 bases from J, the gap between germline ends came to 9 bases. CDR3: CASSYARPEAFF. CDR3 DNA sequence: TGTGCCAGCAGTTACGCCAGGCCTGAAGCTTTCTTT.

The CDR3 bases are TGCAGTGCTAGCTCCCAGGGAATCCGCTTCTATGGCTACACCTTC. Amino acid sequence: CSASSQGIRFYGYTF. V usage is TRBV20-1 and J usage is TRBJ1-2; maybe TRBD1 (5 bases). V was clipped by 3 bases and J by 4 bases, with 18 bases between them. Germline CDR1 and CDR2: DFQATT and SNEGSKA (reference sequence). The CDR3 sequence is 15 residues long.

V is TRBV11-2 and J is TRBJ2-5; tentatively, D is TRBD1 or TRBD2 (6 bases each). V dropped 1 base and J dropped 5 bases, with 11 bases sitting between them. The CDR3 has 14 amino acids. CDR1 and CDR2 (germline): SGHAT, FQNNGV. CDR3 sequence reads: CASSLVGGYETQYF. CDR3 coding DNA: TGTGCCAGCAGCTTAGTCGGGGGCTATGAGACCCAGTACTTC.

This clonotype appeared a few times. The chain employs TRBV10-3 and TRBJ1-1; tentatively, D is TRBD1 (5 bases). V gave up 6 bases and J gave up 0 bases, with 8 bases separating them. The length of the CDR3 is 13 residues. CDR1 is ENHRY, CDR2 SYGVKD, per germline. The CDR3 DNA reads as TGTGCCATCAGGTCACAGGTGAACACTGAAGCTTTCTTT. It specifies CAIRSQVNTEAFF.

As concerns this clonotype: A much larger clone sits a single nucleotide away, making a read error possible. In DNA form, the CDR3 reads TGCAGCGTGGGCAGGAGCTCTAGCACAGATACGCAGTATTTT. Translation: CSVGRSSSTDTQYF. The gene calls are TRBV29-1 and TRBJ2-3; no clear D gene. Trimming removed 6 bases at V and 0 bases at J, with 13 bases between. The germline V gene has CDR1 SQVTM and CDR2 ANQGSEA. The CDR3 has 14 residues.

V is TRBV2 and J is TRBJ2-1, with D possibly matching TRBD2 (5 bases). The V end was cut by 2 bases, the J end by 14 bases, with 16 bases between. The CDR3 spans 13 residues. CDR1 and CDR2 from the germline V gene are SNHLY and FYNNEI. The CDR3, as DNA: TGTGCCAGCAGTGAATCGGGGTTCGGAAAAAAGTTCTTC. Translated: CASSESGFGKKFF. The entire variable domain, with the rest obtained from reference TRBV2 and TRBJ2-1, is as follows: EPEVTQTPSHQVTQMGQEVILRCVPISNHLYFYWYRQILGQKVEFLVSFYNNEISEKSEIFDDQFSVERPDGSNFTLKIRSTKLEDSAMYFCASSESGFGKKFFGPGTRLTVL.

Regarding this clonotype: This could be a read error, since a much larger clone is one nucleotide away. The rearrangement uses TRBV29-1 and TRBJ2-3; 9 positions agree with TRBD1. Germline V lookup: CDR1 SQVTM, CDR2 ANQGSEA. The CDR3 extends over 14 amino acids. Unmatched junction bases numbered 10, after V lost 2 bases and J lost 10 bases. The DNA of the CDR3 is TGCAGCGTTGAAAGGGACAGGGTCGGGGATGCGCAGTATTTT. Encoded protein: CSVERDRVGDAQYF.

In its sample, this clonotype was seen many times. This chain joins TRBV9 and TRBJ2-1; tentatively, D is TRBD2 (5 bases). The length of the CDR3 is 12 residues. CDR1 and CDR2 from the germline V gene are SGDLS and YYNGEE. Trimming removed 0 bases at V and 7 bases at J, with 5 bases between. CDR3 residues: CASSVVANEQFF. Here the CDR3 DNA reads TGTGCCAGCAGCGTAGTAGCGAATGAGCAGTTCTTC.